This T cell receptor beta chain came from a study of regulatory T cells in long-lasting Graves disease. This clonotype has ten or more counts. The sample's time point: newly diagnosed GD, antithyroid drugs for less than 3 months. Following extraction of RNA from PBMCs, that RNA was used to make the TCR library. Assembly of TCR beta libraries relied on iRepertoire HTBI primers together with Arm-PCR of CDR3 regions. TCRdb re-analysed the multiplex PCR reads in MiXCR, keeping a single row per CDR3 protein. Of 400,000 to 500,000 distinct CDR3 sequences listed, over 15% are singletons. Trimming took 5 bases from V and 4 from J, leaving 9 bases between them. This CDR3 comprises 13 residues. In germline, CDR1 is MNHEY, CDR2 SMNVEV (reference sequence). These data also formed part of another study, on T cells in Graves' hyperthyroidism and ophthalmopathy.

Sequencing was performed on peripheral blood mononuclear cells (PBMCs), taken at new diagnosis, from a patient treated with antithyroid drugs. This rearrangement joins TRBV27 to TRBJ2-1; the D is unclear. This clonotype was obtained from a woman between 18 and 29 years old with Graves disease. The DNA of the CDR3 is TGTGCCAGCAGTACCGCCTTATACAATGAGCAGTTCTTC. It encodes CASSTALYNEQFF.